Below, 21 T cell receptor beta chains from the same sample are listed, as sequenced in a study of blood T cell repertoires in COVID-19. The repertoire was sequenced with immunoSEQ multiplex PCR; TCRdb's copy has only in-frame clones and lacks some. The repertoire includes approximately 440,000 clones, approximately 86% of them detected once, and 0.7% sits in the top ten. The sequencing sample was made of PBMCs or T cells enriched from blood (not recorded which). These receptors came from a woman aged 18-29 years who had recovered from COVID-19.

CDR3: CASILTGSNTEAFF. The CDR3 coding sequence is TGTGCCAGCATTTTGACAGGATCGAACACTGAAGCTTTCTTT. The V gene is TRBV7-9, the J gene TRBJ1-1; maybe TRBD1 (6 bases). The CDR3 has 14 amino acids. Deletions cut 7 bases from V and 1 base from J, with 13 bases between. CDR1 is SEHNR, CDR2 FQNEAQ, per germline (reference sequence).

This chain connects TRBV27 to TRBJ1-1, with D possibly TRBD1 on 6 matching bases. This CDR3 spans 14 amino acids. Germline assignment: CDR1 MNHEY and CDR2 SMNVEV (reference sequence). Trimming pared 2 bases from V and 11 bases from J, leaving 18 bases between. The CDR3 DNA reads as TGTGCCAGCAGTTTAAAGCGTAATGGGGACAATGCTTTCTTT. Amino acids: CASSLKRNGDNAFF.

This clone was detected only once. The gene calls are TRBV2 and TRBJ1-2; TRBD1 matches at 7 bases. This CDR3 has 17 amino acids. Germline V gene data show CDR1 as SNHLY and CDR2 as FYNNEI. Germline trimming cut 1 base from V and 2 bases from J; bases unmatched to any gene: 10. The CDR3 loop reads CASSEGDSALANYGYTF. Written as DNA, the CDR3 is TGTGCCAGCAGTGAAGGGGACAGCGCTCTAGCCAACTATGGCTACACCTTC. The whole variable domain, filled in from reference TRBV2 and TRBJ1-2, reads EPEVTQTPSHQVTQMGQEVILRCVPISNHLYFYWYRQILGQKVEFLVSFYNNEISEKSEIFDDQFSVERPDGSNFTLKIRSTKLEDSAMYFCASSEGDSALANYGYTFGSGTRLTVV.

The CDR3 DNA follows: TGCGCCAGCAGCTTGGGCTGGAAAGTAAGCGGTCAATTATTCTCTGGAAACACCATATATTTT. Its translation: CASSLGWKVSGQLFSGNTIYF. The chain recombines TRBV5-1 with TRBJ1-3; D call uncertain. The CDR3 consists of 21 residues. CDR1 is SGHRS, CDR2 YFSETQ, per germline. Trimming removed 0 bases from V and 0 bases from J, with 25 bases in between. Looking up the rest from reference TRBV5-1 and TRBJ1-3 gives the full variable domain: KAGVTQTPRYLIKTRGQQVTLSCSPISGHRSVSWYQQTPGQGLQFLFEYFSETQRNKGNFPGRFSGRQFSNSRSEMNVSTLELGDSALYLCASSLGWKVSGQLFSGNTIYFGEGSWLTVV.

The DNA of the CDR3 is TGCAGCGGCGGGGAATTGGAAAAACTGTTTTTT. It encodes CSGGELEKLFF. The V gene is TRBV29-1, the J gene TRBJ1-4; D is undetermined. Germline CDR1 is SQVTM and CDR2 is ANQGSEA. V was clipped by 7 bases and J by 8 bases, with 11 bases between them. CDR3 length equals 11 residues.

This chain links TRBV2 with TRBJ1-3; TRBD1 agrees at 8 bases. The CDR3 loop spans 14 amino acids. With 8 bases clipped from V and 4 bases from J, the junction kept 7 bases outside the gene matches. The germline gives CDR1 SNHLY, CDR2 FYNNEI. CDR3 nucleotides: TGTGCCAGCGAGGGGAGACAGGGGGGAAACACCATATATTTT. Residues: CASEGRQGGNTIYF. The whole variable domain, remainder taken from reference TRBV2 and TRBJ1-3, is EPEVTQTPSHQVTQMGQEVILRCVPISNHLYFYWYRQILGQKVEFLVSFYNNEISEKSEIFDDQFSVERPDGSNFTLKIRSTKLEDSAMYFCASEGRQGGNTIYFGEGSWLTVV.

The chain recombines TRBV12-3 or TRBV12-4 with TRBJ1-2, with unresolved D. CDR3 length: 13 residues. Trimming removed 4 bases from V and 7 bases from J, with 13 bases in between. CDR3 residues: CASSYAGLGGYTF. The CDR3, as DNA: TGTGCCAGCAGTTACGCGGGATTAGGTGGCTACACCTTC.

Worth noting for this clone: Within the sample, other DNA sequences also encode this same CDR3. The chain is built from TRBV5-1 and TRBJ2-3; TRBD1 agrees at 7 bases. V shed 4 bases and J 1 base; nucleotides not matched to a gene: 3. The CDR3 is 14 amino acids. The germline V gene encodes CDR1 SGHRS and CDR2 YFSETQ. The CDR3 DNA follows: TGCGCCAGCAGCCCTGGACAGGGCACAGATACGCAGTATTTT. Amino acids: CASSPGQGTDTQYF.

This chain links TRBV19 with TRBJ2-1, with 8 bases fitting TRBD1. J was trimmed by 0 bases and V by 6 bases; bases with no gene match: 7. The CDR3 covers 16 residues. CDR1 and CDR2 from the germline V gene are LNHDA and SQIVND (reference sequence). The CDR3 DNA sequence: TGTGCCAGTAGGGACAGGGCCCGGGGCTCCTACAATGAGCAGTTCTTC. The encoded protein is CASRDRARGSYNEQFF. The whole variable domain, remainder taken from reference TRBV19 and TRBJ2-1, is DGGITQSPKYLFRKEGQNVTLSCEQNLNHDAMYWYRQDPGQGLRLIYYSQIVNDFQKGDIAEGYSVSREKKESFPLTVTSAQKNPTAFYLCASRDRARGSYNEQFFGPGTRLTVL.

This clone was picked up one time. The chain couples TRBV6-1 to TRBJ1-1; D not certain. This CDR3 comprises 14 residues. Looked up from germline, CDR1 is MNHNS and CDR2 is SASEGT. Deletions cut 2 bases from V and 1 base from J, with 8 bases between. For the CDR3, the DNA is TGTGCCAGCAGTGAAACGCAGGAGAACACTGAAGCTTTCTTT. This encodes CASSETQENTEAFF.

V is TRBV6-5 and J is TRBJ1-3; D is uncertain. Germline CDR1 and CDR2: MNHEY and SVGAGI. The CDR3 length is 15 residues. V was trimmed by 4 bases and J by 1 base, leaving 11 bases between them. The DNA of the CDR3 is TGTGCCAGCAGTTCGGGAGGACTTTCTGGAAACACCATATATTTT. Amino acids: CASSSGGLSGNTIYF.

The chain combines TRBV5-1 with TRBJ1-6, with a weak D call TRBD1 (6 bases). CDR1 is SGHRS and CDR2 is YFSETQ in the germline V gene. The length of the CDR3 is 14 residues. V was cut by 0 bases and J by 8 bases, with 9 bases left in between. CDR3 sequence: CASSLDRVDSPLHF. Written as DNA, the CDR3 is TGCGCCAGCAGCTTGGACAGGGTTGATTCACCCCTCCACTTT.

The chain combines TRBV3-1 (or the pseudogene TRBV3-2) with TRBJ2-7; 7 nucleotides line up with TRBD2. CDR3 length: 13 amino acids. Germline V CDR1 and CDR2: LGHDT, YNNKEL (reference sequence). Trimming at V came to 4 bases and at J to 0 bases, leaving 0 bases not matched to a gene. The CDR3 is CASSRDYSYEQYF. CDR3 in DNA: TGTGCCAGCAGCCGGGACTACTCCTACGAGCAGTACTTC.

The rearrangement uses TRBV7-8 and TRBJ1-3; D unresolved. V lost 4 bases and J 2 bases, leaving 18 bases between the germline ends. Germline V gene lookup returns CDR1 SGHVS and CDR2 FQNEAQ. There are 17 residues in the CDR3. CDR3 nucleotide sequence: TGTGCCAGCAGCTGGGGAGGTGGGTCTGTCCCTGGAAACACCATATATTTT. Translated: CASSWGGGSVPGNTIYF.

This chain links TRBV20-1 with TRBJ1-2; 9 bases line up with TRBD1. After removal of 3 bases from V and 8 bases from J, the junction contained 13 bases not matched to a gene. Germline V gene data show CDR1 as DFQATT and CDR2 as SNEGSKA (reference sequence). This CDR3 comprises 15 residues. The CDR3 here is CSASNEDRGGIGYTF. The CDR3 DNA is TGCAGTGCTAGTAATGAGGACAGGGGAGGAATAGGCTACACCTTC.

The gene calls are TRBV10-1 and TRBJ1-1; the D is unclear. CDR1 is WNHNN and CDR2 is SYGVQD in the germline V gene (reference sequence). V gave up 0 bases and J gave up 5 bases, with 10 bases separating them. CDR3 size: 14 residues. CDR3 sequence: CASSESGRETEAFF. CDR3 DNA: TGCGCCAGCAGTGAGTCGGGGAGGGAAACTGAAGCTTTCTTT.

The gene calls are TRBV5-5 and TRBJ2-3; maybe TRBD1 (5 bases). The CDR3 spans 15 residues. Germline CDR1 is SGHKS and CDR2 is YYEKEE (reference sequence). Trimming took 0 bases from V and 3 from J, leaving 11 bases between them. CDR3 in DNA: TGTGCCAGCAGCTTGGAGGGGCGCGGTACAGATACGCAGTATTTT. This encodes CASSLEGRGTDTQYF.

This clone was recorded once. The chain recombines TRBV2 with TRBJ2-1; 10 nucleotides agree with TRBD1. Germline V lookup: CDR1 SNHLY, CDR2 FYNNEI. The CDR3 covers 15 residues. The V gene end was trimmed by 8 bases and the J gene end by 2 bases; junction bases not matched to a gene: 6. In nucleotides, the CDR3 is TGTGCCAGCGGCTCCGGGACAGGGGCCTACAATGAGCAGTTCTTC. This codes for CASGSGTGAYNEQFF.

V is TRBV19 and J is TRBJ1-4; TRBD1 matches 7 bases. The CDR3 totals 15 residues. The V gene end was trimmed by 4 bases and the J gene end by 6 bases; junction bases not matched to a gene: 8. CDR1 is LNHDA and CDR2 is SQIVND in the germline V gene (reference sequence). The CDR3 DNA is TGTGCCAGTAGTACCATAACAGGGGCTGATGAAAAACTGTTTTTT. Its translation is CASSTITGADEKLFF.

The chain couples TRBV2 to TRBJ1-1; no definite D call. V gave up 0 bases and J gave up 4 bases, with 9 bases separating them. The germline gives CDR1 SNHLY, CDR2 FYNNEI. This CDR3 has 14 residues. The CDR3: CASSEALAGTEAFF. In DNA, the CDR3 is TGTGCCAGCAGTGAAGCGCTGGCGGGCACTGAAGCTTTCTTT.

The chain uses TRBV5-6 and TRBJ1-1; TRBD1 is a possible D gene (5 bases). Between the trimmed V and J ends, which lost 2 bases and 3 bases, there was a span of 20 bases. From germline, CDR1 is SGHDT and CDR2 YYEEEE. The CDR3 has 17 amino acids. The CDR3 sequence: CASSLDRDPPGDTEAFF. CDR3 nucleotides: TGTGCCAGCAGCTTAGACCGGGACCCCCCGGGGGACACTGAAGCTTTCTTT.